This TCR beta chain is from a study of blood T cell repertoires in COVID-19. This CDR3 comprises 13 residues. V dropped 5 bases and J dropped 5 bases, with 12 bases sitting between them. Germline values: CDR1 SEHNR, CDR2 FQNEAQ (reference sequence). Seattle participants joined during active infection and were tracked over time. Measured with immunoSEQ multiplex PCR; TCRdb has only the in-frame clones, and not every one. The table records tens of thousands of clones, 75% to 95% of them present only once. The clonotype comes from a man aged 35 to 55 with COVID-19, enrolled during active disease. The chain employs TRBV7-9 and TRBJ1-2; weak D call: TRBD1 (6 bases). Sequencing was carried out using peripheral blood. CDR3 sequence reads: CASSIRTEYGYTF. Here the CDR3 DNA reads TGTGCCAGCAGCATAAGGACAGAATATGGCTACACCTTC.